This entry lists 29 T cell receptor beta chains sequenced from one sample in a study of blood T cell repertoires in COVID-19. The protocol was immunoSEQ multiplex PCR, while the TCRdb copy is restricted to in-frame clones and leaves out a portion. The sample holds 110,000 to 150,000 clones, roughly 78% seen once. Sequencing input: PBMCs or T cells enriched from blood (not recorded which). These receptors originate from a woman aged 45-65 years who had recovered from COVID-19.

The chain carries TRBV6-6 and TRBJ1-6; possible D gene TRBD1, 6 bases. V was cut by 5 bases and J by 1 base, with 15 bases left in between. Germline values: CDR1 MNHNY, CDR2 SVGAGI (reference sequence). The CDR3 is made up of 17 amino acids. CDR3 DNA: TGTGCCAGCAGTCTAACTTCAGGGGAATCCTATAATTCACCCCTCCACTTT. As protein: CASSLTSGESYNSPLHF.

This chain connects TRBV11-2 to TRBJ2-7; tentatively, D is TRBD2 (6 bases). Germline CDR1 reads SGHAT; CDR2 reads FQNNGV. Trimming removed 8 bases from V and 5 bases from J, with 13 bases in between. This CDR3 contains 12 residues. The CDR3 nucleotides are TGTGCCAGCGGAGGAGGGTACGACGAGCAGTACTTC. Protein: CASGGGYDEQYF.

The table lists this clone with a few counts. This chain connects TRBV7-9 to TRBJ1-4; 10 nucleotides agree with TRBD1. Trimming took 4 bases from V and 2 from J; bases not matched to a gene: 4. CDR3 length: 16 amino acids. In germline, CDR1 is SEHNR, CDR2 FQNEAQ (reference sequence). CDR3 residues: CASSWDRGSTNEKLFF. The CDR3 DNA follows: TGTGCCAGCAGCTGGGACAGGGGATCTACTAATGAAAAACTGTTTTTT.

This clone appeared a single time. The J gene is TRBJ2-7, the V gene TRBV2, with D unclear. The germline V and J ends were trimmed by 2 bases and 4 bases, with 9 bases remaining between them. CDR1 and CDR2 (germline): SNHLY, FYNNEI. The CDR3 has 13 amino acids. CDR3 coding DNA: TGTGCCAGCAGTGAATGGCAAACATACGAGCAGTACTTC. Residues: CASSEWQTYEQYF.

A few counts support this clone. The V gene is TRBV28, the J gene TRBJ1-5; weak D call: TRBD1 (5 bases). This CDR3 is 15 amino acids long. Trimming removed 6 bases from V and 5 bases from J, with 17 bases in between. Per germline, CDR1 MDHEN and CDR2 SYDVKM. CDR3 nucleotide sequence: TGTGCCAGCAGGACCGACCCCGGGGGTTATCAGCCCCAGCATTTT. Its protein is CASRTDPGGYQPQHF.

V usage is TRBV9 and J usage is TRBJ2-1; D is possibly TRBD2 (5 bases). Germline CDR1 SGDLS, CDR2 YYNGEE. The CDR3 is 14 amino acids. Trimming shortened V by 4 bases and J by 0 bases, and 8 bases separated the two germline ends. The CDR3 bases are TGTGCCAGCAGCCTAGCCAGCTCCTACAATGAGCAGTTCTTC. Its translation is CASSLASSYNEQFF.

V is TRBV3-1 (or the pseudogene TRBV3-2) and J is TRBJ2-7; TRBD1 might be the D (6 bases). Germline CDR1 and CDR2: LGHDT and YNNKEL (reference sequence). V lost 2 bases and J lost 2, with 10 bases in between. The CDR3 runs 14 residues. The CDR3 protein is CASSQFQGTYEQYF. The CDR3 nucleotides are TGTGCCAGCAGCCAATTTCAGGGGACCTACGAGCAGTACTTC.

The gene calls are TRBV19 and TRBJ1-5; D might be TRBD1 (6 bases). Germline V gene lookup returns CDR1 LNHDA and CDR2 SQIVND (reference sequence). There are 16 residues in the CDR3. Trimming shortened V by 5 bases and J by 5 bases, and 19 bases separated the two germline ends. The CDR3 nucleotides are TGTGCCAGTAGTGGGGGCGGGCGGAAGTGGGATCAGCCCCAGCATTTT. Its protein is CASSGGGRKWDQPQHF.

This clone showed up just once. This sequence joins TRBV5-1 and TRBJ2-2; tentatively, D is TRBD2 (5 bases). Germline assignment: CDR1 SGHRS and CDR2 YFSETQ. V dropped 9 bases and J dropped 0 bases, with 15 bases sitting between them. This CDR3 has 15 amino acids. This CDR3 is CATWAGVPNTGELFF. In nucleotides, the CDR3 is TGCGCCACCTGGGCCGGGGTCCCGAACACCGGGGAGCTGTTTTTT.

J is TRBJ1-4 and V is TRBV10-3; D might be TRBD1 (6 bases). This CDR3 is 15 amino acids long. The V gene lost 5 bases and the J gene lost 7 bases, with 17 bases spanning the gap. Germline V lookup: CDR1 ENHRY, CDR2 SYGVKD. CDR3 region: CAISSSGGQGEKLFF. For the CDR3, the DNA is TGTGCCATCAGTTCCTCGGGGGGGCAGGGTGAAAAACTGTTTTTT.

This clone was counted a single time. This chain uses TRBV27 with TRBJ1-2; TRBD1 is a possible D gene (6 bases). The V and J ends lost 2 bases and 7 bases respectively, with 11 bases between them. The CDR3 loop spans 13 amino acids. Germline V CDR1 and CDR2: MNHEY, SMNVEV (reference sequence). CDR3 DNA: TGTGCCAGCAGTTTACGGGGGGCGCGTGGCTACACCTTC. This codes for CASSLRGARGYTF.

This chain links TRBV24-1 with TRBJ2-1; tentative D call: TRBD1 (6 bases). V was clipped by 1 base and J by 6 bases, with 12 bases between them. The CDR3 loop spans 15 amino acids. Germline V gene data show CDR1 as KGHDR and CDR2 as SFDVKD. CDR3 DNA: TGTGCCACCAGTGATTTTAACAGGGACCGCAATGAGCAGTTCTTC. Its protein product is CATSDFNRDRNEQFF.

The chain uses TRBV28 and TRBJ1-1; D ambiguous. V lost 6 bases and J 4 bases, leaving 15 bases between the germline ends. The CDR3 is made up of 14 amino acids. The germline V gene encodes CDR1 MDHEN and CDR2 SYDVKM. The CDR3 DNA sequence: TGTGCCAGCAGCCTTCTCGGGGTAGGCACTGAAGCTTTCTTT. Amino acid sequence: CASSLLGVGTEAFF.

The chain couples TRBV11-2 to TRBJ2-7, with a tentative D call TRBD2 (5 bases). This CDR3 has 14 amino acids. Deletions cut 0 bases from V and 6 bases from J, with 12 bases between. Germline V gene sequence: CDR1 SGHAT, CDR2 FQNNGV. CDR3 region: CASSLDRGPREQYF. The CDR3 DNA follows: TGTGCCAGCAGCTTAGATCGAGGGCCCCGCGAGCAGTACTTC.

V gene TRBV9 combines with J gene TRBJ2-7; D unresolved. Between the trimmed V and J ends, which lost 3 bases and 3 bases, there was a span of 7 bases. The CDR3 has 12 amino acids. Per germline, CDR1 SGDLS and CDR2 YYNGEE. This CDR3 reads CASSANFYEQYF. The CDR3 DNA sequence: TGTGCCAGCAGCGCAAATTTCTACGAGCAGTACTTC. Full variable domain (outside the CDR3, taken from reference TRBV9 and TRBJ2-7): DSGVTQTPKHLITATGQRVTLRCSPRSGDLSVYWYQQSLDQGLQFLIQYYNGEERAKGNILERFSAQQFPDLHSELNLSSLELGDSALYFCASSANFYEQYFGPGTRLTVT.

The V gene is TRBV6-2 or TRBV6-3, the J gene TRBJ1-1; no reliable D call. CDR1 MNHEY and CDR2 SVGEGT come from the germline V gene. The CDR3 loop spans 12 amino acids. The germline V and J ends were trimmed by 6 bases and 10 bases, with 15 bases remaining between them. The CDR3 bases are TGTGCCAGCAGCGATCATTCCTTAGTAGCTTTCTTT. This sequence encodes CASSDHSLVAFF.

The chain combines TRBV27 with TRBJ2-7, with a possible D match to TRBD1 (7 bases). CDR1 and CDR2 from the germline V gene are MNHEY and SMNVEV (reference sequence). V was shortened by 5 bases and J by 7 bases, with 18 bases between the two germline ends. The CDR3 runs to 14 residues. The CDR3 bases are TGTGCCAGCAGTCCACTCAGCCAGGGGGGTGAGCAGTACTTC. Amino acid sequence: CASSPLSQGGEQYF.

The V gene is TRBV7-6, the J gene TRBJ1-1; 9 nucleotides align to TRBD1. Germline loops: CDR1 SGHVS, CDR2 FNYEAQ. The CDR3 spans 17 residues. The V segment lost 4 bases and the J segment 0 bases; nucleotides outside the gene matches: 9. The CDR3 DNA reads as TGTGCCAGCAGCTCCCCGGACAGGGGAGGAATGAACACTGAAGCTTTCTTT. Protein: CASSSPDRGGMNTEAFF.

The chain joins TRBV27 to TRBJ2-5, with 11 bases that match TRBD2. CDR3 length: 17 residues. The germline V gene has CDR1 MNHEY and CDR2 SMNVEV (reference sequence). With V trimmed by 4 bases and J by 4 bases, 11 bases remained unmatched. This CDR3 is CASSSLRLAGRGETQYF. CDR3 bases: TGTGCCAGCAGTTCCCTACGACTAGCGGGGAGGGGAGAGACCCAGTACTTC.

The rearrangement joins TRBV10-3 to TRBJ2-2; TRBD1 matches 9 bases. Germline assignment: CDR1 ENHRY and CDR2 SYGVKD. V trimming: 2 bases; J trimming: 4 bases; junction bases outside the gene matches: 2. The CDR3 contains 15 residues. The CDR3 coding sequence is TGTGCCATCAGTGAGCTGGGACAGGGCACCGGGGAGCTGTTTTTT. Protein sequence: CAISELGQGTGELFF.

The chain employs TRBV24-1 and TRBJ2-5; 8 bases map to TRBD1. Trimming at V came to 3 bases and at J to 2 bases, leaving 7 bases not matched to a gene. Germline loops: CDR1 KGHDR, CDR2 SFDVKD. The CDR3 totals 16 residues. In DNA, the CDR3 is TGTGCCACCAGTGATCACGGGACAGGCAAACAAGAGACCCAGTACTTC. It specifies CATSDHGTGKQETQYF.

The rearrangement uses TRBV5-1 and TRBJ1-1; 7 bases align to TRBD1. The CDR3 length is 17 residues. Germline assignment: CDR1 SGHRS and CDR2 YFSETQ. Trimming at V came to 4 bases and at J to 0 bases, leaving 12 bases not matched to a gene. In DNA, the CDR3 is TGCGCCAGCAGCAAGGGACAGACAGCTTTCATGAACACTGAAGCTTTCTTT. As protein: CASSKGQTAFMNTEAFF.

J is TRBJ2-5 and V is TRBV2, with 14 bases identical to TRBD2. With V trimmed by 6 bases and J by 2 bases, 5 bases remained unmatched. Germline V gives CDR1 SNHLY, CDR2 FYNNEI. This CDR3 has 16 residues. CDR3 region: CASSDGLAGGQETQYF. The CDR3 nucleotides are TGTGCCAGCAGCGATGGACTAGCGGGGGGTCAAGAGACCCAGTACTTC.

The chain joins TRBV19 to TRBJ2-3; no firm D call. The CDR3 loop spans 13 amino acids. Germline V gene lookup returns CDR1 LNHDA and CDR2 SQIVND (reference sequence). V dropped 9 bases and J dropped 4 bases, with 14 bases sitting between them. CDR3 sequence (DNA): TGTGCCAGCCGATCCGAGCCCTCAGATACGCAGTATTTT. Amino acid sequence: CASRSEPSDTQYF.

The chain joins TRBV20-1 to TRBJ1-6, with a weak D call TRBD1 (5 bases). CDR3 length: 14 amino acids. The germline V and J ends were trimmed by 3 bases and 7 bases, with 13 bases remaining between them. Germline-derived CDR1 and CDR2 are DFQATT and SNEGSKA (reference sequence). The CDR3 protein is CSASLGHQNSPLHF. DNA for the CDR3: TGCAGTGCTAGTCTCGGACACCAAAATTCACCCCTCCACTTT.

The CDR3 is CASRRLITGELFF. CDR3 nucleotide sequence: TGTGCCAGTAGAAGACTTATCACCGGGGAGCTGTTTTTT. The chain has TRBV19 and TRBJ2-2; D is unclear. This CDR3 spans 13 amino acids. V lost 6 bases to trimming and J lost 4 bases, with 9 bases between them. Germline CDR1 LNHDA, CDR2 SQIVND (reference sequence).

The V call is TRBV13, the J call TRBJ1-1; the D is unclear. V was pared by 4 bases and J by 1 base, with 7 bases between. The germline V gene has CDR1 PRHDT and CDR2 FYEKMQ (reference sequence). This CDR3 has 13 residues. For the CDR3, the DNA is TGTGCCAGCAGCTCTAGTCAGAACACTGAAGCTTTCTTT. This sequence encodes CASSSSQNTEAFF.

The J gene is TRBJ2-1, the V gene TRBV5-4, with D hard to call. Per the germline V gene, CDR1 is SGHNT and CDR2 is YYREEE (reference sequence). V lost 4 bases to trimming and J lost 10 bases, with 21 bases between them. The CDR3 sequence is 15 residues long. The DNA of the CDR3 is TGTGCCAGCAGCCCCGGAGTTGACGCCATCGGGGAGCAGTTCTTC. Amino acid sequence: CASSPGVDAIGEQFF.

The gene calls are TRBV12-3 or TRBV12-4 and TRBJ1-2; D ambiguous. The CDR3 extends over 13 amino acids. Trimming pared 2 bases from V and 2 bases from J, leaving 6 bases between. The CDR3: CASSLIQNYGYTF. CDR3 nucleotide sequence: TGTGCCAGCAGTTTAATACAGAACTATGGCTACACCTTC.